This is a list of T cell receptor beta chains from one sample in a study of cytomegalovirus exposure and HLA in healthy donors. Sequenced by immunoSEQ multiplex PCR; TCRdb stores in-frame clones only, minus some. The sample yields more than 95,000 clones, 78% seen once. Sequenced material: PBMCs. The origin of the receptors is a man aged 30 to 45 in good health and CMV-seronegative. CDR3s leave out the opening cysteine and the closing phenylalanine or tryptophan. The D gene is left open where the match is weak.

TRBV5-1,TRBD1,ASSWTGTGEYEQY
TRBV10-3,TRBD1,AIRKQGETYGYT
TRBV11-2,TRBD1,ASSGYRGQNTGELF
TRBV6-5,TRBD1,ASSYSTRGHGNTIY
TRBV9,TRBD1,ASSGDSWGYEQY
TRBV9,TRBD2,ASSETSAPGELF
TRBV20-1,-,SAARDTEAF
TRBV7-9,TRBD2,ASSPRLAAYEQY
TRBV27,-,ASSFERGSSYEQY
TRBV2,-,AAQTEGVAKNIQY
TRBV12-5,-,ASGLVLGFDLNEQF
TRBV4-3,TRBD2,ASSQRTSASYNEQF
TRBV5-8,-,ASSLVHRMNNSPLH
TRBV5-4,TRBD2,ASSPGLAGGQSYEQY
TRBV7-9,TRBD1,ASSRTGGASGNTIY
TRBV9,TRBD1,ASSAASRQGPGRDIQY
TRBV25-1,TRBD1,ASSDNTGTGADYGYT
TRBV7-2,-,ASSFGLNNEQF
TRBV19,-,ASSYTPGVVGQPQH
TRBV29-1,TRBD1,SVEPGQGSYEQY
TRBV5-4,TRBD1,ASSARDRVVGYT
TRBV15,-,ATSRDRGSGANVLT
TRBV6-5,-,ASSSLLGGQY
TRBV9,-,ASSSRQGRAGELF